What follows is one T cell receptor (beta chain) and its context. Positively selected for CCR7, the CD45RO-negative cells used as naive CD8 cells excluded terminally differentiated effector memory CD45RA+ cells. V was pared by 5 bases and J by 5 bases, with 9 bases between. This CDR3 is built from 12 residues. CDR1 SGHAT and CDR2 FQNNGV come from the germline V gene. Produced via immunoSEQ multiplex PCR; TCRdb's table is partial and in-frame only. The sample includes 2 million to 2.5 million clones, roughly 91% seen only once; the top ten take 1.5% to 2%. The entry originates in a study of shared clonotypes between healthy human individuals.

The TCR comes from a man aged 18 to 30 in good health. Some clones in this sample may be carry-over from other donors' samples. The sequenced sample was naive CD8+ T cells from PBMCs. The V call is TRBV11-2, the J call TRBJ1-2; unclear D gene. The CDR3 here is CASSHAVYGYTF. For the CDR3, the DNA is TGTGCCAGCAGCCACGCAGTATATGGCTACACCTTC. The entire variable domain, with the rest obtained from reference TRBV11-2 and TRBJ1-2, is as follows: EAGVAQSPRYKIIEKRQSVAFWCNPISGHATLYWYQQILGQGPKLLIQFQNNGVVDDSQLPKDRFSAERLKGVDSTLKIQPAKLEDSAVYLCASSHAVYGYTFGSGTRLTVV.